A selection of T cell receptor beta chains follows, all from one sample in a study of identical twins. TCRdb called the 5' RACE reads again in MiXCR, with one record for every CDR3 protein. This table holds 420,000 or so distinct CDR3 sequences, approximately 17% found once. The source material was naive T cells sorted from blood. Source of these receptors: a man aged 50 to 60 in good health. Each CDR3 is given with its conserved first and last residue. Clone size is given for some rows only: seen once, a few or many times, or a class if the clone is expanded.

v_gene	abundance	j_gene	CDR3aa
TRBV5-1	many	TRBJ1-4	CASSTRGKLFF
TRBV19	-	TRBJ2-1	CASSIGAGDSYNEQFF
TRBV7-9	-	TRBJ1-1	CASTLGETAFF
TRBV18	-	TRBJ2-7	CASSQTGQLTYEQYF
TRBV20-1	-	TRBJ2-3	CSAWSGSLSTDTQYF
TRBV5-1	few	TRBJ2-7	CASSLEYGYEQYF
TRBV20-1	-	TRBJ2-1	CSAPGGVYNEQFF
TRBV20-1	many	TRBJ1-1	CSPGQGNTEAFF
TRBV27	many	TRBJ2-5	CASSLRGTGETQYF
TRBV7-9	many	TRBJ1-4	CASSLSGSQKLFF
TRBV12-3/TRBV12-4	many	TRBJ1-1	CASSLNRVNTEAFF
TRBV27	-	TRBJ2-2	CASSLSAPPHNTGELFF
TRBV11-2	many	TRBJ2-1	CASSLVYGGGQSSYNEQFF
TRBV7-8	-	TRBJ2-4	CASSLAVSGRVAKNIQYF
TRBV6-1	few	TRBJ1-4	CASSPRDRPNEKLFF
TRBV6-5	many	TRBJ2-6	CASGFSRGRTGANVLTF
TRBV12-3/TRBV12-4	-	TRBJ1-4	CASSSPGRATEKLFF
TRBV6-1	many	TRBJ2-7	CASTEGTGRSYEQYF
TRBV7-2	many	TRBJ2-3	CASRRLAGATDTQYF
TRBV21-1	many	TRBJ1-1	CASSGTGAEAFF
TRBV18	few	TRBJ2-1	CASSPPGGRHNEQFF
TRBV21-1	few	TRBJ1-2	CASSKDSWDRGQNYGYTF
TRBV9	many	TRBJ2-3	CASSVVGGFTDTQYF
TRBV10-3	-	TRBJ1-3	CAISEVDRVDTIYF
TRBV20-1	few	TRBJ2-3	CSARDMTSGRLHRTDTQYF
TRBV7-3	-	TRBJ2-7	CASSSQGGGFEQYF
TRBV4-2	few	TRBJ2-2	CASSLIRTGVNTGELFF
TRBV6-2/TRBV6-3	-	TRBJ1-1	CASGNRNTEAFF
TRBV5-1	-	TRBJ2-5	CASSLGGLVGGPQETQYF
TRBV24-1	few	TRBJ2-3	CATSDPSGDLSTDTQYF
TRBV20-1	-	TRBJ2-4	CSARVPGGAIQYF
TRBV28	few	TRBJ2-7	CASSRNAYEQYF
TRBV24-1	-	TRBJ1-2	CATSEDQGSRGYTF
TRBV7-3	-	TRBJ2-5	CASSLKLAGGLVVSGLETQYF
TRBV15	many	TRBJ2-3	CATSIRDTDTQYF
TRBV5-1	many	TRBJ1-1	CASSKSGRTNTEAFF
TRBV5-1	few	TRBJ2-3	CASTQGGIPSTDTQYF
TRBV6-2/TRBV6-3	-	TRBJ2-2	CASTGLAPNTGELFF
TRBV29-1	-	TRBJ2-3	CSVEGVRGDRSTDTQYF
TRBV7-2	-	TRBJ2-7	CASSSGQTLTYEQYF
TRBV5-1	-	TRBJ2-5	CASSAGTSGEETQYF
TRBV5-1	-	TRBJ2-3	CASSFGQGYSTDTQYF
TRBV30	-	TRBJ2-1	CAWSVPPGGEFF
TRBV7-2	many	TRBJ2-7	CASSSRQRNEQYF
TRBV29-1	many	TRBJ2-5	CSAGEGKETQYF
TRBV6-5	-	TRBJ2-5	CASSYFTGVQETQYF
TRBV6-5	few	TRBJ2-2	CASSLQGTVGELFF
TRBV21-1	many	TRBJ2-2	CASRVRTSGFTGELFF
TRBV11-2	few	TRBJ2-3	CASLRSGPARKGADTQYF
TRBV13	few	TRBJ1-1	CASSHGRGGTEAFF
TRBV7-2	-	TRBJ2-3	CASSLFPSTDTQYF
TRBV9	-	TRBJ1-2	CASSLTRDRGREGYTF
TRBV30	-	TRBJ1-2	CAWSFARTSSGYTF
TRBV29-1	-	TRBJ2-1	CSVVREGLYNEQFF
TRBV20-1	-	TRBJ1-1	CSARQMYANTEAFF
TRBV7-9	many	TRBJ2-5	CASSPGQGRETQYF
TRBV7-8	many	TRBJ2-7	CASSVQQGYEQYF
TRBV6-1	few	TRBJ2-7	CASGRDSFNEQYF
TRBV20-1	many	TRBJ2-7	CSAITRDTSSYEQYF